Given below is one T cell receptor (beta chain) in context. Its recognized antigen is unknown. One base away there is no much larger clone; base qualities are not given. The collaborating institutions used their own protocols to collect whole blood in K2EDTA tubes. For TCRbeta analysis, collaborators shipped samples as frozen whole blood, isolated PBMCs, or DNA extracted from either of those sample types. This entry is derived from a study of blood T cell repertoires in COVID-19 (dated by TCRdb to 2020 to 2022). At the level of the whole study: Samples from collaborators originated in the United States, Italy and Spain and spanned both the acute and convalescent phases of COVID-19. The material from the prospective study consisted of cDNA or gDNA derived from T cells, B-cell-depleted T cells, or PBMCs. A de-identified subject ID, COVID-19 status, age in years and sex were almost always included in the sample metadata. HLA class I and class II types, where available, came from metadata supplied by the sample provider rather than from assay-based typing. The repertoires were released in a freely available public database meant as a resource for research on the immune response to SARS-CoV-2. The samples were drawn from two sources: the first 160 participants of the ongoing ImmuneRACE study, and about 1,300 subjects contributed by 6 global collaborators. Deeply sampled blood TCRbeta repertoires from subjects exposed to, actively infected with, or recovered from COVID-19 were included in the dataset.

The germline V gene encodes CDR1 MGHRA and CDR2 YSYEKL. Here V drops 0 bases and J drops 4 bases, and the junction holds 10 bases not matched to any gene. Counted from cysteine to phenylalanine, this CDR3 has 18 amino acids. This entry keeps only the CDR3 DNA: 54 bases, framed from base 1. Study-wide findings and limitations: The quantity of clinical and demographic metadata differed by source and by participant and was supplied without curation.

The immunoSEQ Assay, a bias-controlled multiplex PCR, was used to amplify TCRbeta CDR3 regions from genomic DNA. From the authors' description of their analysis: The number of nucleated cells in each sample was estimated by amplification of reference gene primers within the assay. To quantify the absolute abundance of each unique TCRbeta CDR3 rearrangement, sequence reads were collapsed and filtered. For each sample, productive Simpson clonality was calculated as the square root of Simpson's diversity index across productive rearrangements. TCRdb took over this immuneACCESS table, retaining in-frame rearrangements with V and J assigned. Such tables are incomplete; in checked studies, under half of the missing clones stem from an unresolved V gene, and the remainder is unexplained. V and J calls and clone size are given by that table; D and trimming were obtained from the DNA. The sample table records roughly 93,000 clones; roughly nine tenths of these occur just once. Of the sample, about 9.1% is held by the ten largest clones.

The receptor's source is a man aged 50-60 years with acute or convalescent COVID-19. This chain is built from TRBV4-1 and TRBJ1-2; TRBD1 aligns with 11 central bases. Input material: peripheral blood. The bases are TGCGCCAGCAGCCAAGATTGGACAGGGGGCGAGAGTGGCTATGGCTACACCTTC. The translation is CASSQDWTGGESGYGYTF.